These 13 T cell receptor beta chains were all obtained from the same sample, sequenced in a study of spatial heterogeneity in lung cancer. Study findings and constraints: Expanded alpha and beta TCR counts within tumors tracked tumor mutation counts.

The antigens of these receptors remain unknown. MiXCR, run by TCRdb on the 5' RACE reads, gives a single entry per CDR3 protein. The sample contains thousands of distinct CDR3 sequences, approximately 6.5% of which appear only once. The time point is: sample taken at primary tumor resection. The sequencing used lung tumor tissue, collected at surgery. These receptors originate from a male donor with early-stage non-small cell lung cancer.

This clonotype is medium-sized (0.01 to 0.1%) within its sample. Within a library made for alpha chains, this beta chain is off target, and its count is uninformative. The chain's CDR3 is CSALSVANTGELFF. The CDR3 coding sequence is TGCAGCGCGCTAAGCGTCGCGAACACCGGGGAGCTGTTTTTT. The rearrangement uses TRBV29-1 and TRBJ2-2; no firm D call. The CDR3 is 14 residues long. Trimming stripped 7 bases from V and 0 bases from J, with 12 bases between. Germline V lookup: CDR1 SQVTM, CDR2 ANQGSEA.

This clonotype rates as medium-sized. This beta chain turned up in a library designed for alpha chains; as an off-target read, its abundance says little. The chain has TRBV2 and TRBJ2-5; 9 nucleotides match TRBD2. With V trimmed by 8 bases and J by 9 bases, 13 bases remained unmatched. CDR1 is SNHLY and CDR2 is FYNNEI in the germline V gene. The CDR3 length is 14 residues. CDR3 nucleotides: TGTGCCAGCTGGGTAGCGGGAGTTCTATCGCCCCAGTACTTC. As protein: CASWVAGVLSPQYF.

In this sample, this clonotype is medium-sized. With the library built for alpha chains, this beta chain is off target and its frequency is not meaningful. This sequence joins TRBV6-1 and TRBJ2-7; either TRBD1 or TRBD2 may supply D (5 bases each). CDR3 length equals 14 residues. Trimming removed 4 bases at V and 1 base at J, with 11 bases between. Germline assignment: CDR1 MNHNS and CDR2 SASEGT. The CDR3 DNA is TGTGCCAGCAGTGCCCGGGACCAATCCTACGAGCAGTACTTC. This translates into CASSARDQSYEQYF.

Within the sample, this clonotype is medium-sized. This beta chain appears as a stray read in a library generated for alpha chains; its size is not informative. The genes are TRBV5-4 and TRBJ1-1; possibly TRBD1 for D (6 bases). CDR1 is SGHNT, CDR2 YYREEE, per germline (reference sequence). This CDR3 has 12 residues. V gave up 4 bases and J gave up 4 bases, with 8 bases separating them. CDR3 loop: CASSTQGTEAFF. Written as DNA, the CDR3 is TGTGCCAGCAGCACACAGGGCACTGAAGCTTTCTTT.

Within the sample, this clonotype is medium-sized. Because the library targeted alpha chains, this beta chain is an off-target read whose size means little. V is TRBV6-1 and J is TRBJ1-6, with a weak D call TRBD1 (5 bases). The V gene's germline CDR1 is MNHNS and CDR2 SASEGT. The CDR3 runs 14 residues. V shed 7 bases and J shed 10 bases, with 17 bases lying between them. Written as DNA, the CDR3 is TGTGCCAGCATCTGGGGGGGTCGGAGCTCACCCCTCCACTTT. Translating it yields CASIWGGRSSPLHF.

By sample share, this clonotype is medium-sized. A library made for alpha chains picked up this beta chain off target, so its size means little. This rearrangement joins TRBV9 to TRBJ2-2; a possible D gene is TRBD2 (6 bases). The CDR3 contains 15 residues. Germline V lookup: CDR1 SGDLS, CDR2 YYNGEE. Trimming removed 4 bases at V and 0 bases at J, with 10 bases between. The DNA for the CDR3 is TGTGCCAGCAGCCCCCGACTAGCGAACACCGGGGAGCTGTTTTTT. It encodes CASSPRLANTGELFF.

Regarding this clonotype: The library was designed around alpha chains, so this beta chain is a stray read whose abundance carries little weight. This sequence joins TRBV6-1 and TRBJ1-2, with TRBD1 matching over 7 bases. Per germline, CDR1 MNHNS and CDR2 SASEGT. The V and J ends lost 6 bases and 0 bases, in that order; junction bases with no gene match: 7. This CDR3 comprises 15 residues. The DNA for the CDR3 is TGTGCCAGCAGACGTCCGGGACAGACTAACTATGGCTACACCTTC. As protein: CASRRPGQTNYGYTF.

This clonotype ranks as medium-sized (0.01 to 0.1%). The library was designed around alpha chains, so this beta chain is a stray read whose abundance carries little weight. The chain recombines TRBV12-3 or TRBV12-4 with TRBJ1-3; no definite D call. There are 12 residues in the CDR3. The V end lost 1 base, the J end lost 3 bases, and 1 base lay between the germline ends. Here the CDR3 reads CASSLDGNTIYF. DNA of the CDR3: TGTGCCAGCAGTTTAGATGGAAACACCATATATTTT.

In its sample, this clonotype ranks as medium-sized (0.01 to 0.1%). A library prepared for alpha chains yielded this beta chain as an off-target read; its size is of little meaning. The rearrangement uses TRBV5-1 and TRBJ2-1; 7 bases map to TRBD2. CDR3 length equals 15 residues. Germline trimming cut 8 bases from V and 8 bases from J; bases unmatched to any gene: 16. Germline V gene data show CDR1 as SGHRS and CDR2 as YFSETQ. The chain's CDR3 is CASAMAGLVRHEQFF. The CDR3 DNA reads as TGCGCCAGTGCAATGGCTGGACTAGTCCGCCATGAGCAGTTCTTC.

Relative to its sample, this clonotype is medium-sized. Within a library made for alpha chains, this beta chain is off target, and its count is uninformative. The chain links TRBV5-1 to TRBJ2-4; D call uncertain. CDR3 length equals 13 residues. The V end was cut by 5 bases, the J end by 3 bases, with 9 bases between. Per the germline V gene, CDR1 is SGHRS and CDR2 is YFSETQ. The DNA of the CDR3 is TGCGCCAGCAGAAGTCTTAGCAAAAACATTCAGTACTTC. It yields the protein CASRSLSKNIQYF. Drawing the rest from reference TRBV5-1 and TRBJ2-4, the complete variable domain is KAGVTQTPRYLIKTRGQQVTLSCSPISGHRSVSWYQQTPGQGLQFLFEYFSETQRNKGNFPGRFSGRQFSNSRSEMNVSTLELGDSALYLCASRSLSKNIQYFGAGTRLSVL.

This clonotype was picked up many times. In a library made to pick up alpha chains, this beta chain is a stray read with a size that means little. V usage is TRBV6-5 and J usage is TRBJ1-6; 9 bases map to TRBD1. The junction had 8 bases not matched to a gene; V was cut back by 6 bases and J by 5 bases. The germline CDR1 and CDR2 sequences are MNHEY and SVGAGI. The CDR3 is made up of 16 amino acids. The CDR3 is CASRTGGGSDNSPLHF. CDR3 sequence (DNA): TGTGCCAGCAGAACAGGGGGCGGGTCGGATAATTCACCCCTCCACTTT.

This clonotype counts as medium-sized. A library prepared for alpha chains yielded this beta chain as an off-target read; its size is of little meaning. The gene calls are TRBV19 and TRBJ2-4, with D possibly called TRBD1 or TRBD2 (6 bases each). This CDR3 spans 14 amino acids. The germline V and J ends were trimmed by 8 bases and 5 bases, with 16 bases remaining between them. CDR1 is LNHDA and CDR2 is SQIVND in the germline V gene (reference sequence). CDR3 protein: CASSGRGRENIQYF. CDR3 coding DNA: TGTGCCAGTTCCGGTCGGGGGCGCGAAAACATTCAGTACTTC.

This clonotype is termed medium-sized. Since the library was made to target alpha chains, this beta chain is a stray read and its abundance is not meaningful. The chain is built from TRBV7-3 and TRBJ1-1, with TRBD1 as a possible D gene (5 bases). V was trimmed by 5 bases and J by 0 bases, leaving 10 bases between them. Looked up from germline, CDR1 is SGHTA and CDR2 is FQGTGA. The CDR3 covers 14 residues. The CDR3 here is CASSPTAMNTEAFF. CDR3 in DNA: TGTGCCAGCAGCCCGACAGCAATGAACACTGAAGCTTTCTTT. The full variable domain, its missing parts supplied by reference TRBV7-3 and TRBJ1-1, is GAGVSQTPSNKVTEKGKYVELRCDPISGHTALYWYRQSLGQGPEFLIYFQGTGAADDSGLPNDRFFAVRPEGSVSTLKIQRTERGDSAVYLCASSPTAMNTEAFFGQGTRLTVV.